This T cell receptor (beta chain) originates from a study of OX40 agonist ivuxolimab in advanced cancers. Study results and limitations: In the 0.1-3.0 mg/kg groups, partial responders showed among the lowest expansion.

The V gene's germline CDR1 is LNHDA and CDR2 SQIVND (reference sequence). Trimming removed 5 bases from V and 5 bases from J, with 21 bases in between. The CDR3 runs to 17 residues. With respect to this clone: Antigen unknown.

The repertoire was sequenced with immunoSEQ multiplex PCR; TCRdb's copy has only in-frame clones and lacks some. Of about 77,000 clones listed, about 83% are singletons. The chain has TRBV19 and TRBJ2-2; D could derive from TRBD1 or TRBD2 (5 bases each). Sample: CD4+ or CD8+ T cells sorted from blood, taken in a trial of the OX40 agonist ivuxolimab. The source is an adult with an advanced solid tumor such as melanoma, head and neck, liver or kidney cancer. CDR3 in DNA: TGTGCCAGTAGTCCTTATGGGGGTTTTTGGTGGACCGGGGAGCTGTTTTTT. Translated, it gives CASSPYGGFWWTGELFF.